This TCR beta chain was found in a study of CD8 T cells in Susac syndrome. RNA in amounts of roughly 0.5 to 1 ug was reverse transcribed with random hexamers. Across 54 Vbeta and 13 Jbeta, immunoSEQ multiplex PCR amplified TCR beta CDR3. Via MiXCR, TCRdb re-called the immunoSEQ multiplex PCR reads, giving one row per CDR3 protein. This repertoire shows roughly 130,000 distinct CDR3 sequences, 85% to 95% found once; its top ten account for about 0.11%. Germline V gene data show CDR1 as LGHDT and CDR2 as YNNKEL (reference sequence). V lost 1 base and J lost 8; bases outside the gene matches: 5. The CDR3 runs 14 residues.

The origin of this receptor is a human donor with multiple sclerosis. This chain links TRBV3-1 with TRBJ2-1; 7 bases are a match to TRBD1. The sequencing input was CD4+ T cells from PBMCs. CDR3 DNA: TGTGCCAGCAGCCAAGTCCGAGGGGGCGATGAGCAGTTCTTC. Amino acid sequence: CASSQVRGGDEQFF.